The entry below gives a single TCR beta chain sequence along with its context. Sequencing was performed with immunoSEQ multiplex PCR; in TCRdb, only in-frame clones are kept and a portion is missing. Here the sample spans over 300,000 clones, 89% being singletons. The source of the sample is a study of blood T cell repertoires in COVID-19. Turning to the study itself: PBMCs, B-cell-depleted T cells, or T cells provided the cDNA or gDNA that made up the material.

The CDR3 covers 21 residues. Trimming cost V 6 bases and J 0 bases; bases outside gene matches: 16. Germline loops: CDR1 MDHEN, CDR2 SYDVKM. Sequenced: PBMCs or T cells enriched from blood (not recorded which). This TCR derives from a woman aged 40-49 years who had recovered from COVID-19. The chain carries TRBV28 and TRBJ2-2; 13 nucleotides match TRBD2. The CDR3 protein is CASSHTLWTSGRWANTGELFF. DNA of the CDR3: TGTGCCAGCAGCCATACTCTGTGGACTAGCGGGAGATGGGCGAACACCGGGGAGCTGTTTTTT.